Following are 14 T cell receptor beta chains from one sample sequenced in a study of T-cell reconstitution after alpha-beta-depleted transplantation in children. As it was prepared, the TCRbeta library received unique molecular identifiers. TCRdb re-derived calls from the PCR reads in MiXCR, one entry per CDR3 protein. The sample carries 600,000 to 700,000 distinct CDR3 sequences, 10% to 15% recorded once. The sample here was PBMCs, taken before TCRalphabeta/CD19-depleted stem cell transplant. The receptor set was obtained from a girl aged 2-15 years with congenital amegakaryocytic thrombocytopenia, due to receive a stem cell transplant.

Concerning this clonotype itself: A much larger clone is a single base away; this may be a read error. The V call is TRBV29-1, the J call TRBJ1-1; 7 bases map to TRBD1. The junction had 19 bases not matched to a gene; V was cut back by 7 bases and J by 5 bases. Germline loops: CDR1 SQVTM, CDR2 ANQGSEA. The length of the CDR3 is 16 residues. The CDR3 sequence: CSANRDSESRRTEAFF. DNA for the CDR3: TGCAGCGCCAACCGGGACAGCGAATCACGGAGGACTGAAGCTTTCTTT.

The sample holds many counts of this clonotype. The chain has TRBV5-1 and TRBJ2-4, with a possible D match to TRBD2 (6 bases). Germline assignment: CDR1 SGHRS and CDR2 YFSETQ. The CDR3 has 14 amino acids. V dropped 3 bases and J dropped 6 bases, with 13 bases sitting between them. The CDR3 reads CASSSTPGANIQYF. CDR3 coding DNA: TGCGCCAGCAGCTCCACCCCGGGAGCAAACATTCAGTACTTC. Variable domain in full (rest from reference TRBV5-1 and TRBJ2-4): KAGVTQTPRYLIKTRGQQVTLSCSPISGHRSVSWYQQTPGQGLQFLFEYFSETQRNKGNFPGRFSGRQFSNSRSEMNVSTLELGDSALYLCASSSTPGANIQYFGAGTRLSVL.

Of note for this clonotype: One end of the junction is discordant with germline, which a read error may explain. The V and J genes are TRBV5-1 and TRBJ2-2; a possible D gene is TRBD2 (6 bases). CDR1 and CDR2 (germline): SGHRS, YFSETQ. The CDR3 spans 15 residues. The CDR3, as DNA: TGCGCCAGCAAACAAGCGGGTACGAACACCGGGGAGTTGTTTTTT. Residues: CASKQAGTNTGELFF. Based on the CDR3 plus reference TRBV5-1 and TRBJ2-2, the full variable domain is KAGVTQTPRYLIKTRGQQVTLSCSPISGHRSVSWYQQTPGQGLQFLFEYFSETQRNKGNFPGRFSGRQFSNSRSEMNVSTLELGDSALYLCASKQAGTNTGELFFGEGSRLTVL.

The CDR3 DNA reads as TGTGCCAGCAGCCAAGATGTGGCAGGGGCCAACGTCCTGACTTTC. Translating it yields CASSQDVAGANVLTF. The V and J genes are TRBV3-1 and TRBJ2-6; D is unresolved. The germline V gene encodes CDR1 LGHDT and CDR2 YNNKEL (reference sequence). Deletions cut 0 bases from V and 4 bases from J, with 7 bases between. The CDR3 is made up of 15 amino acids.

This clonotype has only a few counts. The genes are TRBV7-6 and TRBJ2-1; tentatively, D is TRBD2 (5 bases). Germline CDR1 and CDR2: SGHVS and FNYEAQ. V lost 5 bases to trimming and J lost 7 bases, with 24 bases between them. The CDR3 loop spans 17 amino acids. The CDR3 nucleotides read TGTGCCAGCAGCGGTGAGGGAGAGGAAGTTAGCCTGAATGAGCAGTTCTTC. This gives the protein CASSGEGEEVSLNEQFF.

This clonotype came up many times. V is TRBV5-1 and J is TRBJ2-7, with D unresolved. Germline V gene data show CDR1 as SGHRS and CDR2 as YFSETQ. V was trimmed by 0 bases and J by 6 bases, leaving 10 bases between them. The CDR3 has 13 residues. Here the CDR3 DNA reads TGCGCCAGCAGCTTGGAAACCCAGCCCGAGCAGTACTTC. Translation: CASSLETQPEQYF.

This clonotype has ten or more counts. V gene TRBV12-3 or TRBV12-4 combines with J gene TRBJ2-5; TRBD2 matches 8 bases. This CDR3 region has 14 residues. The V and J ends lost 3 bases and 3 bases, in that order; junction bases with no gene match: 3. CDR3 amino acids: CASSFRSGKETQYF. The CDR3 coding sequence is TGTGCCAGCAGTTTTCGTAGCGGGAAAGAGACCCAGTACTTC.

This clonotype was found many times. The genes are TRBV27 and TRBJ2-7; 8 nucleotides align to TRBD2. The CDR3 loop spans 13 amino acids. The J segment lost 7 bases and the V segment lost 4 bases, leaving 6 bases of the junction unmatched. Germline assignment: CDR1 MNHEY and CDR2 SMNVEV (reference sequence). The CDR3 protein is CASSSRIAGEQYF. The CDR3 nucleotides read TGTGCCAGCAGTTCCCGAATAGCGGGGGAGCAGTACTTC.

This clonotype showed up many times. This chain joins TRBV4-2 and TRBJ2-7; 10 nucleotides align to TRBD2. Trimming removed 3 bases from V and 3 bases from J; junction bases left unmatched: 5. Germline lookup yields CDR1 LGHNA and CDR2 YNFKEQ. The CDR3 length is 15 residues. Here the CDR3 DNA reads TGTGCCAGCAGCCATACCATAGCGGGAGGCTACGAGCAGTACTTC. As protein: CASSHTIAGGYEQYF.

This clonotype was observed a few times. The J gene is TRBJ2-1, the V gene TRBV5-1; D gene unclear. This CDR3 region has 13 residues. The V gene's germline CDR1 is SGHRS and CDR2 YFSETQ. V was clipped by 4 bases and J by 10 bases, with 15 bases between them. The CDR3 DNA sequence: TGCGCCAGCAGCCCCGGACGTACCTCGGAGCAGTTCTTC. Its protein is CASSPGRTSEQFF.

The rearrangement uses TRBV6-5 and TRBJ2-1, with D maybe TRBD2 (5 bases). The germline gives CDR1 MNHEY, CDR2 SVGAGI. The CDR3 loop spans 18 amino acids. The V end was cut by 4 bases, the J end by 1 base, with 20 bases between. CDR3 amino acids: CASSSQGPRAPSYNEQFF. The CDR3 region has the DNA TGTGCCAGCAGTTCCCAAGGCCCGAGGGCCCCTTCCTACAATGAGCAGTTCTTC.

This clonotype was observed many times. The V and J genes are TRBV6-5 and TRBJ2-7, with unresolved D. This CDR3 contains 11 residues. Germline CDR1 is MNHEY and CDR2 is SVGAGI. The ends were cut back, 3 bases at V and 2 bases at J, with 2 bases in the middle. The chain's CDR3 is CASSYAYEQYF. CDR3 nucleotide sequence: TGTGCCAGCAGTTATGCCTACGAGCAGTACTTC.

This clonotype was found many times. The chain couples TRBV5-1 to TRBJ1-1; D is undetermined. Per the germline V gene, CDR1 is SGHRS and CDR2 is YFSETQ. The CDR3 is 15 amino acids. The germline V and J ends were trimmed by 1 base and 5 bases, with 15 bases remaining between them. Here the CDR3 reads CASSLSLGYGTEAFF. In DNA form, the CDR3 reads TGCGCCAGCAGCTTGTCTCTAGGGTATGGGACTGAAGCTTTCTTT.

This clonotype was found many times. V is TRBV28 and J is TRBJ2-3; 7 bases fit TRBD1. V trimming: 6 bases; J trimming: 1 base; junction bases outside the gene matches: 7. The germline gives CDR1 MDHEN, CDR2 SYDVKM. The CDR3 runs 15 residues. CDR3: CASRATGVGTDTQYF. The CDR3 DNA reads TGTGCCAGCAGAGCCACAGGGGTCGGCACAGATACGCAGTATTTT. Full variable domain (missing parts from reference TRBV28 and TRBJ2-3): DVKVTQSSRYLVKRTGEKVFLECVQDMDHENMFWYRQDPGLGLRLIYFSYDVKMKEKGDIPEGYSVSREKKERFSLILESASTNQTSMYLCASRATGVGTDTQYFGPGTRLTVL.